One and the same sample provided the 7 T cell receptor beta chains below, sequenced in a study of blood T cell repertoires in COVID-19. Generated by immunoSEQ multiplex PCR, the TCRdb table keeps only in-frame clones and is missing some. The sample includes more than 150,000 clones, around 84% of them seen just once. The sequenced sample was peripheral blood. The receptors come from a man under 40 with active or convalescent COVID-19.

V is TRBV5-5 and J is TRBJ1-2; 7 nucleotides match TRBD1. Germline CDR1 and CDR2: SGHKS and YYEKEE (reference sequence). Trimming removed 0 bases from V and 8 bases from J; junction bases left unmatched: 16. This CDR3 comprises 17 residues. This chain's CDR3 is CASSLAGTATLASGYTF. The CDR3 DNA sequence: TGTGCCAGCAGCTTGGCTGGGACAGCCACCCTAGCGTCGGGCTACACCTTC.

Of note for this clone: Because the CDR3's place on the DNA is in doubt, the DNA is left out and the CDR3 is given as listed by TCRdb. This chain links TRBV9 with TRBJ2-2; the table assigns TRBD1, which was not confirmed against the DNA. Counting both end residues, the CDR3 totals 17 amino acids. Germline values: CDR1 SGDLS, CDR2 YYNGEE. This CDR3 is CASSQAQGQRTPGSCFF.

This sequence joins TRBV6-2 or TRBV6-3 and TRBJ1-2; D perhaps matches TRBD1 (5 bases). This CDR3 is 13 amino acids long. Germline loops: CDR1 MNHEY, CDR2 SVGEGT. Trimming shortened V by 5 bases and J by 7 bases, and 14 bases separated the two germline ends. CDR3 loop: CASSKGAGLGYTF. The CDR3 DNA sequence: TGTGCCAGCAGTAAAGGGGCAGGGCTTGGCTACACCTTC.

Here the CDR3 reads CASSFGGPSNEQFF. Written as DNA, the CDR3 is TGTGCCAGCAGTTTCGGGGGACCCAGCAATGAGCAGTTCTTC. The chain has TRBV27 and TRBJ2-1; maybe TRBD2 (6 bases). Germline-derived CDR1 and CDR2 are MNHEY and SMNVEV (reference sequence). CDR3 length equals 14 residues. V was cut by 3 bases and J by 6 bases, with 12 bases left in between.

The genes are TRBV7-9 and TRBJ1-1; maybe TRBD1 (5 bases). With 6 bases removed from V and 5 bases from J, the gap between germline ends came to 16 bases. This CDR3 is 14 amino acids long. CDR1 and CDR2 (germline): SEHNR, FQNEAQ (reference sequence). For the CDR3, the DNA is TGTGCCAGCAGTTCGAACAGCGGGGGAACTGAAGCTTTCTTT. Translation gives CASSSNSGGTEAFF.

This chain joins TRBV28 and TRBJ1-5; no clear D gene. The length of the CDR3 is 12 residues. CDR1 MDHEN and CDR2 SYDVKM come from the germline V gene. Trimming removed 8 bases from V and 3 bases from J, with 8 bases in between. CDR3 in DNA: TGTGCCAGCGGAGAGGTCAATCAGCCCCAGCATTTT. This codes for CASGEVNQPQHF. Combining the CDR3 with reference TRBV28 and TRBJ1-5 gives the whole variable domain DVKVTQSSRYLVKRTGEKVFLECVQDMDHENMFWYRQDPGLGLRLIYFSYDVKMKEKGDIPEGYSVSREKKERFSLILESASTNQTSMYLCASGEVNQPQHFGDGTRLSIL.

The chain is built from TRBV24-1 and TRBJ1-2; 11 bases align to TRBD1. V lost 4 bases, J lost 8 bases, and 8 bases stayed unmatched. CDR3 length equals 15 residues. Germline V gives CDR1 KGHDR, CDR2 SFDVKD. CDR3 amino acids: CATSEAGTGGRGYTF. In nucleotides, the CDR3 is TGTGCCACCAGTGAGGCCGGGACAGGGGGACGCGGCTACACCTTC.